This T cell receptor (delta chain) was recorded in a study of Vδ1+ human thymocytes. Sequences come from RNA converted to cDNA by reverse transcription. Multiplex PCR used pooled V-gene forward primers and a constant-region reverse primer to amplify CDR3s. TCRdb re-called clones from the multiplex PCR reads via CATT. The sample includes more than 45,000 delta-chain clones, more than 12% seen only once; the top ten take 0.3% to 0.45%. Germline V gives CDR1 TSWWSYY, CDR2 QGS. The CDR3 loop spans 23 amino acids. With V trimmed by 2 bases and J by 2 bases, 27 bases remained unmatched. Study-wide points: Thymic TRG and TRD repertoires appeared highly polyclonal, with Gaussian CDR3 length distributions.

This clone has only a few counts. Its target is not known. Sorted Vdelta1+ thymocytes were roughly 97% to 99.6% pure. Sequenced input: Vdelta1+ gamma-delta thymocytes from the thymus. As to subset: FACS-sorted CD3+ TCRalphabeta- TCRVdelta1+ TCRVdelta2- thymocytes. This chain connects TRDV1 to TRDJ1; 9 bases map to TRDD2. The receptor's source is a girl less than two years old who had congenital heart surgery. In nucleotides, the CDR3 is TGTGCTCTTGGGGAATGGAAAACCCTTCCTACTCCAGTCTGGGGCCGTAAGACCGATAAACTCATCTTT. Amino acids: CALGEWKTLPTPVWGRKTDKLIF.